Following are 20 T cell receptor beta chains from one sample sequenced in a study of blood T cell repertoires in COVID-19. Measured with immunoSEQ multiplex PCR; TCRdb has only the in-frame clones, and not every one. The table includes roughly 300,000 clones, 87% detected once. Sequenced: PBMCs or T cells enriched from blood (not recorded which). These receptors all stem from a woman younger than 45 who had recovered from COVID-19.

The rearrangement uses TRBV7-9 and TRBJ2-2; TRBD1 might be the D (6 bases). The CDR3 covers 16 residues. Trimming cost V 8 bases and J 6 bases, with 22 bases left between them. CDR1 and CDR2 (germline): SEHNR, FQNEAQ (reference sequence). The chain's CDR3 is CASAALRTAEAGELFF. In nucleotides, the CDR3 is TGTGCCAGCGCAGCTTTAAGGACAGCGGAGGCCGGGGAGCTGTTTTTT.

The CDR3 DNA follows: TGTGCCAGCAGCCAAGATAACTTGAACACCGGGGAGCTGTTTTTT. This gives the protein CASSQDNLNTGELFF. The chain links TRBV3-1 (or the pseudogene TRBV3-2) to TRBJ2-2; D is uncertain. Looked up from germline, CDR1 is LGHDT and CDR2 is YNNKEL (reference sequence). Trimming left V 0 bases short and J 1 base short, with 6 bases between. There are 15 residues in the CDR3.

The J gene is TRBJ2-3, the V gene TRBV15, with D perhaps matching TRBD2 (6 bases). CDR1 is LNHNV and CDR2 is YYDKDF in the germline V gene (reference sequence). The CDR3 is 14 amino acids. V lost 2 bases to trimming and J lost 2 bases, with 8 bases between them. The CDR3 region is CATSRPGDTDTQYF. The CDR3 coding sequence is TGTGCCACCAGCAGACCGGGGGACACAGATACGCAGTATTTT.

J is TRBJ2-5 and V is TRBV7-2; possibly TRBD2 for D (5 bases). The CDR3 has 16 residues. With 5 bases removed from V and 4 bases from J, the gap between germline ends came to 20 bases. CDR1 is SGHTA, CDR2 FQGNSA, per germline. CDR3 sequence: CASSDLSGSAGETQYF. Written as DNA, the CDR3 is TGTGCCAGCAGCGATCTATCAGGTTCTGCGGGAGAGACCCAGTACTTC.

The chain links TRBV7-3 to TRBJ1-6; 11 bases are a match to TRBD1. V was clipped by 6 bases and J by 5 bases; unmatched bases: 0. The germline gives CDR1 SGHTA, CDR2 FQGTGA. The CDR3 covers 14 residues. CDR3 in amino acids: CASRGQGDNSPLHF. The CDR3 nucleotides read TGTGCCAGCAGGGGACAGGGGGATAATTCACCCCTCCACTTT.

This chain joins TRBV2 and TRBJ1-2; 8 bases are a match to TRBD1. The CDR3 spans 15 residues. J lost 8 bases, V lost 5 bases, and 13 bases had no gene match. Germline V gene data show CDR1 as SNHLY and CDR2 as FYNNEI. The CDR3: CASSQTGVGLGGYTF. CDR3 in DNA: TGTGCCAGCAGTCAGACAGGGGTAGGCCTAGGGGGCTACACCTTC. Complete variable domain (other parts from reference TRBV2 and TRBJ1-2): EPEVTQTPSHQVTQMGQEVILRCVPISNHLYFYWYRQILGQKVEFLVSFYNNEISEKSEIFDDQFSVERPDGSNFTLKIRSTKLEDSAMYFCASSQTGVGLGGYTFGSGTRLTVV.

The chain links TRBV6-5 to TRBJ1-2, with 8 bases that match TRBD1. This CDR3 contains 14 residues. In germline, CDR1 is MNHEY, CDR2 SVGAGI. V lost 4 bases to trimming and J lost 7 bases; unmatched junction nucleotides: 8. This chain's CDR3 is CASSWDDRGSGYTF. In DNA, the CDR3 is TGTGCCAGCAGTTGGGACGACAGGGGTAGTGGCTACACCTTC.

CDR3 region: CASSVVGGELFF. The CDR3 bases are TGTGCCAGCAGCGTGGTCGGGGGGGAGCTGTTTTTT. The J gene is TRBJ2-2, the V gene TRBV9, with D unclear. The CDR3 has 12 residues. Trimming left V 2 bases short and J 8 bases short, with 7 bases between. CDR1 is SGDLS, CDR2 YYNGEE, per germline.

V usage is TRBV30 and J usage is TRBJ1-5; D might be TRBD1 (6 bases). V shed 0 bases and J shed 0 bases, with 15 bases lying between them. The CDR3 runs 17 residues. Per the germline V gene, CDR1 is GTSNPN and CDR2 is SVGIG (reference sequence). CDR3 in amino acids: CAWSVQRQGNSNQPQHF. The CDR3 coding sequence is TGTGCCTGGAGTGTACAGCGGCAGGGGAATAGCAATCAGCCCCAGCATTTT.

This clone turned up a few times. The J gene is TRBJ2-3, the V gene TRBV5-1, with 8 positions matching TRBD2. Germline lookup yields CDR1 SGHRS and CDR2 YFSETQ. With V trimmed by 3 bases and J by 4 bases, 4 bases remained unmatched. The CDR3 covers 14 residues. CDR3 coding DNA: TGCGCCAGCAGCTCGGGACTAGGAGCAGATACGCAGTATTTT. Protein sequence: CASSSGLGADTQYF.

This clone appeared a single time. The J gene is TRBJ2-7, the V gene TRBV6-5, with D tentatively TRBD2 (5 bases). The length of the CDR3 is 14 residues. CDR1 is MNHEY, CDR2 SVGAGI, per germline. The V gene lost 7 bases and the J gene lost 2 bases, with 15 bases spanning the gap. This CDR3 reads CASTPAGSPYEQYF. The CDR3 DNA is TGTGCCAGCACCCCTGCGGGCTCTCCCTACGAGCAGTACTTC.

This clone was observed a single time. The chain employs TRBV2 and TRBJ1-1; D is perhaps TRBD1 (6 bases). The germline gives CDR1 SNHLY, CDR2 FYNNEI. This CDR3 is 12 amino acids long. V gave up 8 bases and J gave up 11 bases, with 18 bases separating them. For the CDR3, the DNA is TGTGCCAGCGGCGTGGAACAGGGTGGCGCTTTCTTT. Amino acids: CASGVEQGGAFF.

The chain joins TRBV19 to TRBJ1-5, with 9 bases lining up with TRBD1. The V gene's germline CDR1 is LNHDA and CDR2 SQIVND (reference sequence). With 5 bases clipped from V and 2 bases from J, the junction kept 10 bases outside the gene matches. The CDR3 has 17 amino acids. Here the CDR3 DNA reads TGTGCCAGTAGTTGGGGACAGGGACTTTTTCGCAATCAGCCCCAGCATTTT. It specifies CASSWGQGLFRNQPQHF.

The chain recombines TRBV6-2 or TRBV6-3 with TRBJ2-2; 8 bases align to TRBD2. The junction had 6 bases not matched to a gene; V was cut back by 2 bases and J by 4 bases. CDR1 is MNHEY, CDR2 SVGEGT, per germline. CDR3 length: 16 amino acids. The CDR3 protein is CASSYRAGEPTGELFF. DNA of the CDR3: TGTGCCAGCAGTTACCGAGCGGGGGAACCCACCGGGGAGCTGTTTTTT.

The genes are TRBV12-3 or TRBV12-4 and TRBJ2-7; D is possibly TRBD1 (6 bases). The CDR3 sequence is 13 residues long. V lost 4 bases and J 4 bases, leaving 11 bases between the germline ends. The CDR3 DNA sequence: TGTGCCAGCAGTTCAACAGGGCTATACGAGCAGTACTTC. It encodes CASSSTGLYEQYF.

This clone came up once. V gene TRBV19 combines with J gene TRBJ1-3; TRBD1 matches 7 bases. The germline CDR1 and CDR2 sequences are LNHDA and SQIVND (reference sequence). This CDR3 spans 16 amino acids. With 3 bases clipped from V and 0 bases from J, the junction kept 5 bases outside the gene matches. The chain's CDR3 is CASSIGGQSSGNTIYF. CDR3 sequence (DNA): TGTGCCAGTAGTATTGGGGGACAGTCCTCTGGAAACACCATATATTTT.

The chain joins TRBV2 to TRBJ1-4; tentative D call: TRBD1 (6 bases). The CDR3 is 15 amino acids. CDR1 is SNHLY and CDR2 is FYNNEI in the germline V gene. V was pared by 6 bases and J by 5 bases, with 16 bases between. The CDR3 DNA reads as TGTGCCAGCAGGGCCCAGGGGCTGAAGAATGAAAAACTGTTTTTT. This encodes CASRAQGLKNEKLFF. Supplemented by reference TRBV2 and TRBJ1-4, the full variable domain reads EPEVTQTPSHQVTQMGQEVILRCVPISNHLYFYWYRQILGQKVEFLVSFYNNEISEKSEIFDDQFSVERPDGSNFTLKIRSTKLEDSAMYFCASRAQGLKNEKLFFGSGTQLSVL.

V and J are TRBV13 and TRBJ1-1; D possibly corresponds to TRBD1 (6 bases). The CDR3 covers 14 residues. CDR1 is PRHDT and CDR2 is FYEKMQ in the germline V gene (reference sequence). V was clipped by 4 bases and J by 4 bases, with 13 bases between them. The CDR3 protein is CASSSQGGSTEAFF. The CDR3 DNA reads as TGTGCCAGCAGCTCACAGGGAGGGAGCACTGAAGCTTTCTTT.

The V gene is TRBV12-3 or TRBV12-4, the J gene TRBJ2-5; D is possibly TRBD1 (6 bases). Trimming took 7 bases from V and 5 from J, leaving 14 bases between them. The CDR3 consists of 13 residues. This CDR3 is CASMEQGSETQYF. CDR3 bases: TGTGCCAGCATGGAACAGGGCTCGGAGACCCAGTACTTC.

This sequence joins TRBV7-9 and TRBJ1-3; D not certain. With 5 bases removed from V and 4 bases from J, the gap between germline ends came to 3 bases. This CDR3 region has 11 residues. The germline V gene has CDR1 SEHNR and CDR2 FQNEAQ (reference sequence). The CDR3 DNA sequence: TGTGCCAGCAGCCCAGGAAACACCATATATTTT. Residues: CASSPGNTIYF. The whole variable domain, remainder taken from reference TRBV7-9 and TRBJ1-3, is DTGVSQNPRHKITKRGQNVTFRCDPISEHNRLYWYRQTLGQGPEFLTYFQNEAQLEKSRLLSDRFSAERPKGSFSTLEIQRTEQGDSAMYLCASSPGNTIYFGEGSWLTVV.